Presented here are 21 T cell receptor beta chains from one specimen sequenced in a study of blood T cells in healthy people across ages. The second PCR ran roughly 6 to 11 cycles with a sample-barcoded 5' primer and J-beta primers. TCRdb processed the 5' RACE reads anew with MiXCR; each CDR3 protein has one entry. The data contain around 1,500,000 distinct CDR3 sequences, approximately 38% of them singletons. The sequencing sample was made of blood. The receptors stem from a woman between 18 and 29 years old in good health.

To note about this clonotype: A much larger clone differs from this one at a single base, so this may be a read error. This chain joins TRBV29-1 and TRBJ2-1; D is perhaps TRBD1 or TRBD2 (5 bases each). The CDR3 runs to 15 residues. Deletions cut 3 bases from V and 5 bases from J, with 17 bases between. In germline, CDR1 is SQVTM, CDR2 ANQGSEA. The chain's CDR3 is CSVDDRGGGHNEQFF. CDR3 coding DNA: TGCAGCGTTGATGACCGGGGCGGCGGCCACAATGAGCAGTTCTTC.

The gene calls are TRBV7-2 and TRBJ2-1; 7 bases agree with TRBD1. The J call may not be correct, given that the DNA end is closer to TRBJ2-7. Per the germline V gene, CDR1 is SGHTA and CDR2 is FQGNSA. The CDR3 consists of 15 residues. The CDR3, as DNA: TGTGCCAGCAGCTTCGGGACAGTATCCTACAATGAGCAGTACTTC. Its translation is CASSFGTVSYNEQYF.

In its sample, this clonotype was seen once. CDR3 residues: CASSLPGPTNNSPLHF. The CDR3 DNA reads TGCGCCAGCAGCCTACCCGGCCCTACTAATAATTCACCCCTCCACTTT. This rearrangement joins TRBV4-1 to TRBJ1-6; D is unresolved. This CDR3 has 16 amino acids. Trimming removed 4 bases at V and 5 bases at J, with 15 bases between. Germline lookup yields CDR1 MGHRA and CDR2 YSYEKL.

V gene TRBV6-1 combines with J gene TRBJ1-2; D is possibly TRBD1 (6 bases). This CDR3 comprises 15 residues. Deletions cut 0 bases from V and 4 bases from J, with 12 bases between. CDR1 and CDR2 from the germline V gene are MNHNS and SASEGT. The DNA of the CDR3 is TGTGCCAGCAGTGAAGCGCCCGGACAGCTCTATGGCTACACCTTC. It specifies CASSEAPGQLYGYTF.

V usage is TRBV3-1 and J usage is TRBJ1-4, with D perhaps TRBD1 (5 bases). The CDR3 covers 16 residues. Trimming cost V 2 bases and J 5 bases, with 15 bases left between them. Germline lookup yields CDR1 LGHDT and CDR2 YNNKEL (reference sequence). The CDR3 reads CASSQFGTAGNEKLFF. Written as DNA, the CDR3 is TGTGCCAGCAGCCAATTCGGGACGGCCGGAAATGAAAAACTGTTTTTT.

V usage is TRBV24-1 and J usage is TRBJ2-1, with 7 positions matching TRBD2. The J segment lost 6 bases and the V segment lost 4 bases, leaving 14 bases of the junction unmatched. CDR3 size: 17 residues. Germline CDR1 reads KGHDR; CDR2 reads SFDVKD. The CDR3: CATSDITPGGFVNEQFF. The CDR3 region has the DNA TGTGCCACCAGTGACATAACGCCGGGGGGTTTTGTCAATGAGCAGTTCTTC.

This chain connects TRBV3-1 to TRBJ1-2; the D is unclear. Germline values: CDR1 LGHDT, CDR2 YNNKEL (reference sequence). The CDR3 runs to 17 residues. V shed 3 bases and J shed 5 bases, with 22 bases lying between them. The CDR3 loop reads CASSHLFRRRLSYGYTF. CDR3 sequence (DNA): TGTGCCAGCAGCCATCTATTTAGGAGGCGACTCTCTTATGGCTACACCTTC.

V usage is TRBV15 and J usage is TRBJ2-2; D unclear. Germline CDR1 is LNHNV and CDR2 is YYDKDF (reference sequence). CDR3 length: 15 amino acids. V was clipped by 0 bases and J by 0 bases, with 5 bases between them. The CDR3 loop reads CATSRDRANTGELFF. DNA of the CDR3: TGTGCCACCAGCAGAGACAGAGCGAACACCGGGGAGCTGTTTTTT.

The CDR3 spells CAWSSINEQYF. The DNA for the CDR3 is TGTGCCTGGAGCTCCATCAATGAGCAGTACTTC. The rearrangement links TRBV30 to TRBJ2-1, with D unclear. The assigned J gene may be wrong: the sequence end matches TRBJ2-7 better. The CDR3 has 11 residues. Germline-derived CDR1 and CDR2 are GTSNPN and SVGIG (reference sequence).

The V gene is TRBV12-3 or TRBV12-4, the J gene TRBJ2-1, with D possibly being TRBD1 or TRBD2 (5 bases each). CDR3 size: 15 residues. Trimming cost V 7 bases and J 6 bases, with 19 bases left between them. Here the CDR3 reads CASIKEGLVSNEQFF. CDR3 nucleotides: TGTGCCAGCATAAAAGAGGGGCTAGTGAGCAATGAGCAGTTCTTC.

V is TRBV12-3 or TRBV12-4 and J is TRBJ2-5; no firm D call. Between the trimmed V and J ends, which lost 7 bases and 11 bases, there was a span of 23 bases. This CDR3 comprises 14 residues. This CDR3 is CASTPGRSYNEQYF. The CDR3 DNA is TGTGCCAGCACCCCCGGACGGTCCTACAATGAGCAGTACTTC.

As regards this clonotype: One end of the junction does not line up with germline, which may come from a read error. V and J are TRBV6-1 and TRBJ1-2, with 7 bases lining up with TRBD1. The CDR3 spans 15 residues. CDR1 is MNHNS and CDR2 is SASEGT in the germline V gene. In nucleotides, the CDR3 is TGTGCCAGCAGGGAAGAGGGGGCTAGGGACTATGGCTACACCTTC. It translates to CASREEGARDYGYTF.

The chain is built from TRBV18 and TRBJ2-3, with 7 bases fitting TRBD1. The CDR3 is 15 residues long. Per germline, CDR1 KGHSH and CDR2 LQKENI. The V and J ends lost 4 bases and 4 bases, in that order; junction bases with no gene match: 8. CDR3 amino acids: CASSLTGARSDTQYF. CDR3 bases: TGTGCCAGCTCACTTACAGGGGCCAGGTCAGATACGCAGTATTTT.

V gene TRBV28 combines with J gene TRBJ2-1; tentatively, D is TRBD1 (6 bases). CDR3 length: 14 amino acids. Trimming removed 5 bases from V and 6 bases from J, with 14 bases in between. Germline V gene data show CDR1 as MDHEN and CDR2 as SYDVKM. The CDR3 region is CASSMPHRVNEQFF. CDR3 DNA: TGTGCCAGCAGTATGCCCCACAGGGTCAATGAGCAGTTCTTC.

This clonotype was observed a handful of times. The V and J genes are TRBV7-2 and TRBJ2-7, with TRBD2 matching 8 bases. Germline CDR1 and CDR2: SGHTA and FQGNSA. This CDR3 region has 15 residues. V was pared by 2 bases and J by 4 bases, with 7 bases of the junction left unmatched. The CDR3 is CASSLQAGVGYEQYF. CDR3 coding DNA: TGTGCCAGCAGCTTACAAGCGGGAGTAGGGTACGAGCAGTACTTC.

The chain has TRBV28 and TRBJ1-4, with D maybe TRBD1 (6 bases). Trimming shortened V by 1 base and J by 3 bases, and 9 bases separated the two germline ends. Per the germline V gene, CDR1 is MDHEN and CDR2 is SYDVKM. The CDR3 covers 15 residues. As DNA, the CDR3 is TGTGCCAGCAGTTTATACGGGGGCCCTAATGAAAAACTGTTTTTT. Translated: CASSLYGGPNEKLFF.

The rearrangement joins TRBV5-1 to TRBJ1-1; D gene unclear. Germline CDR1 reads SGHRS; CDR2 reads YFSETQ. Between the trimmed V and J ends, which lost 3 bases and 0 bases, there was a span of 12 bases. The CDR3 runs to 15 residues. The CDR3 sequence: CASSSRVHMNTEAFF. The CDR3 coding sequence is TGCGCCAGCAGCTCCCGGGTACACATGAACACTGAAGCTTTCTTT. Full variable domain (rest looked up from reference TRBV5-1 and TRBJ1-1): KAGVTQTPRYLIKTRGQQVTLSCSPISGHRSVSWYQQTPGQGLQFLFEYFSETQRNKGNFPGRFSGRQFSNSRSEMNVSTLELGDSALYLCASSSRVHMNTEAFFGQGTRLTVV.

The chain joins TRBV20-1 to TRBJ1-2; weak D call: TRBD1 (5 bases). V was pared by 0 bases and J by 8 bases, with 13 bases between. This CDR3 contains 13 residues. The germline V gene has CDR1 DFQATT and CDR2 SNEGSKA (reference sequence). Here the CDR3 reads CSARDPGQNGYTF. The CDR3 nucleotides read TGCAGTGCTAGAGATCCAGGGCAGAACGGCTACACCTTC.

This clonotype was detected only a few times. V usage is TRBV4-1 and J usage is TRBJ2-1; no firm D call. This CDR3 spans 16 amino acids. The V and J ends lost 0 bases and 2 bases respectively, with 11 bases between them. Germline V lookup: CDR1 MGHRA, CDR2 YSYEKL. The DNA of the CDR3 is TGCGCCAGCAGCCAAGAGTGGAGCAGCACCTACAATGAGCAGTTCTTC. Translated, it gives CASSQEWSSTYNEQFF.

This clonotype was recorded a few times. The chain links TRBV5-1 to TRBJ2-1, with D possibly TRBD1 on 5 matching bases. V gave up 0 bases and J gave up 9 bases, with 10 bases separating them. This CDR3 has 13 amino acids. The germline V gene encodes CDR1 SGHRS and CDR2 YFSETQ. CDR3 loop: CASSLEGSGEQFF. In DNA form, the CDR3 reads TGCGCCAGCAGCTTGGAGGGGTCCGGTGAGCAGTTCTTC.

This clonotype was detected only a few times. This chain joins TRBV29-1 and TRBJ2-5; tentatively, D is TRBD2 (5 bases). V dropped 6 bases and J dropped 5 bases, with 13 bases sitting between them. The CDR3 totals 12 residues. CDR1 is SQVTM, CDR2 ANQGSEA, per germline. DNA of the CDR3: TGCAGCGTCAGCTATCCGGGGGAGACCCAGTACTTC. It yields the protein CSVSYPGETQYF.